This T cell receptor beta chain appears in the sequencing data of a study of blood T cell repertoires in COVID-19. Study information: From T cells, B-cell-depleted T cells, or PBMCs came the material, which was cDNA or gDNA.

The table came from immunoSEQ multiplex PCR; TCRdb's copy has only in-frame clones and leaves some out. The table has about 320,000 clones, around 85% seen once. This CDR3 region has 14 residues. Trimming took 6 bases from V and 3 from J, leaving 12 bases between them. Germline CDR1 and CDR2: ENHRY and SYGVKD. What was sequenced was peripheral blood. The V gene is TRBV10-3, the J gene TRBJ1-5, with D tentatively TRBD1 (6 bases). The clonotype was recovered from a human donor in a cohort sampled during active COVID-19. The CDR3 nucleotides read TGTGCCATCAGAGAAACAGGGATCAATCAGCCCCAGCATTTT. Amino acids: CAIRETGINQPQHF.